This T cell receptor (beta chain) was obtained from a study of blood T cell repertoires in COVID-19. Study-level information: T cells, B-cell-depleted T cells, or PBMCs supplied cDNA or gDNA.

The participants were between about 18 and 90 years old and came from 24 US areas. Per germline, CDR1 SGHTA and CDR2 FQGNSA. V shed 3 bases and J shed 2 bases, with 16 bases lying between them. The CDR3 is made up of 16 amino acids. As processed by the authors: Reference gene primer amplification yielded estimated nucleated cell counts. Profiling relied on immunoSEQ multiplex PCR, and the TCRdb table lists in-frame clones only, not all of them. V, J and clone size are those of that table, while D and trimming were read from the DNA. The profile shows 310,000 or so clones, approximately 88% of them singletons.

Material: PBMCs or T cells enriched from blood (not recorded which). The clonotype comes from a woman aged 18 to 35 who had recovered from COVID-19. V and J are TRBV7-2 and TRBJ1-1; TRBD1 is a possible D gene (5 bases). DNA of the CDR3: TGTGCCAGCAGCTTGGTTTCCGACACAGGAAACACTGAAGCTTTCTTT. Its protein is CASSLVSDTGNTEAFF.